This entry describes one T cell receptor beta chain. Antigen unknown. It was RNA transcripts that yielded the amplified TCR beta CDR3 regions. First-round RT-PCR targeting the TCR CDR3 was performed with the HTBI primer set. In TCRdb, the multiplex PCR reads were re-called with MiXCR into one record per CDR3 protein. The sample consists of about 560,000 distinct CDR3 sequences, 16% of them appearing once. The entry originates in a study of T cells in Graves' hyperthyroidism and ophthalmopathy. Study summary: At the time of initial diagnosis and before any treatment, peripheral blood was collected.

CDR1 MGHRA and CDR2 YSYEKL come from the germline V gene. V shed 5 bases, J shed 3 bases, and the junction held 7 bases outside the gene matches. This CDR3 spans 16 amino acids. Whole-study findings and limits: A model of 13 V-J pairs discriminated ophthalmopathy from stable hyperthyroidism.

Sequenced sample: blood. This clonotype was obtained from a woman younger than 30 with Graves' hyperthyroidism. The chain recombines TRBV4-1 with TRBJ2-3; 11 nucleotides agree with TRBD2. CDR3 region: CASSYRLAGKTDTQYF. The CDR3 coding sequence is TGCGCCAGCAGCTATAGACTAGCGGGAAAGACAGATACGCAGTATTTT.